This section outlines one T cell receptor (beta chain) sequence together with its context. The data are from a study of blood T cell repertoires in COVID-19. Study overall: Sources were T cells, B-cell-depleted T cells, or PBMCs; the material itself was cDNA or gDNA.

In germline, CDR1 is LNHDA, CDR2 SQIVND (reference sequence). This CDR3 spans 13 amino acids. Trimming shortened V by 3 bases and J by 3 bases, and 8 bases separated the two germline ends. In terms of age and location, participants ranged from roughly 18 to 90 years and lived in about 25 US areas. Original processing notes: Estimated nucleated cell counts came from reference gene primer amplification. TCRdb keeps only in-frame clones here, not all; method: immunoSEQ multiplex PCR. Clone size and V and J calls were adopted from that table, with D and trimming inferred from the DNA. This sample has roughly 330,000 clones, with about 87% found just once.

Sequencing was done on a sample of PBMCs or T cells enriched from blood (not recorded which). The rearrangement joins TRBV19 to TRBJ1-1; D possibly corresponds to TRBD1 (5 bases). The TCR was taken from a man aged 25-40 years who had recovered from COVID-19. This chain's CDR3 is CASSMQGDTEAFF. CDR3 coding DNA: TGTGCCAGTAGTATGCAGGGCGACACTGAAGCTTTCTTT.